The clone carrying this T cell receptor (beta chain) was detected many times. What it binds is unknown. These data are taken from a study of T cell repertoires in cytomegalovirus infection. The overall study: CMV infection plus the matching HLA type was flagged by public TCR beta signatures. Study outcomes and limitations: Identification of carriers of CMV plus the relevant HLA was achieved through cumulative public TCR beta family frequency. The response measured ex vivo was dominated by TCR beta clonotypes (HLA-C-restricted and CMV-specific).

Each CDR3 protein is one row after TCRdb ran MiXCR on the reads. The sample contains approximately 81,000 distinct CDR3 sequences, approximately 24% of which appear only once. V lost 2 bases and J lost 0, with 11 bases in between. This CDR3 region has 15 residues. The germline gives CDR1 SGHTA, CDR2 FQGNSA. The rearrangement uses TRBV7-2 and TRBJ2-7, with D unresolved. The sequence was collected from a human donor in good health (CMV status not recorded). Some clones in this sample may be carry-over from other donors' samples. The sample was CD8+ T cells from cultured PBMCs, taken from culture after CMV antigen stimulation. The CDR3 DNA follows: TGTGCCAGCAGCTTAATGGAGCTTAGCTCCTACGAGCAGTACTTC. Translation: CASSLMELSSYEQYF.